Listed below are T cell receptor beta chains from one sample, sequenced in a study of shared clonotypes between healthy human individuals. The protocol was immunoSEQ multiplex PCR, while the TCRdb copy is restricted to in-frame clones and leaves out a portion. The data contain about 800,000 clones, about 96% of them singletons. Sequenced sample: naive CD8+ T cells sorted from blood. Receptors originate from a man aged 25 to 45 in good health. Both conserved end residues are part of each CDR3. The D gene is left open where the match is weak. Clone size is shown for a subset of rows, as once, few, many or a class of expanded clone.

-	TRBJ2-7	-	14	TRBV4-1	TGCGCCAGCAGCCAAGACACGGTTTTCTACGAGCAGTACTTC	CASSQDTVFYEQYF
-	TRBJ2-7	-	12	TRBV6-5	TGTGCCGCCGGGGTAGGCTCCTACGAGCAGTACTTC	CAAGVGSYEQYF
-	TRBJ2-3	-	15	TRBV2	TGTGCCAGCGTGAGGCGTAAGCAGAACACAGATACGCAGTATTTT	CASVRRKQNTDTQYF
-	TRBJ1-1	-	13	TRBV28	TGTGCCAGCAGTTTGACCACCGGGAGCGAAGCTTTCTTT	CASSLTTGSEAFF
-	TRBJ2-7	-	14	TRBV28	TGTGCCAGCAGCCCTGGACCAACGGGCTACGAGCAGTACTTC	CASSPGPTGYEQYF
-	TRBJ2-7	-	18	TRBV7-9	TGTGCCAGCAGCTTAGTCCGACCCGGGTTTCAACACTCCTACGAGCAGTACTTC	CASSLVRPGFQHSYEQYF
-	TRBJ1-1	-	13	TRBV5-1	TGCGCCAGCAGCCAAGAGGGGAACACTGAAGCTTTCTTT	CASSQEGNTEAFF
-	TRBJ2-1	-	13	TRBV29-1	TGCAGCGTTGAAACTGTGGCACACAATGAGCAGTTCTTC	CSVETVAHNEQFF
TRBD1	TRBJ1-1	-	15	TRBV7-9	TGTGCCAGCAGCTCGCTTCGGACAGGGAACACTGAAGCTTTCTTT	CASSSLRTGNTEAFF
TRBD2	TRBJ2-2	-	18	TRBV4-3	TGCGCCAGCAGCCAAGATCTGGCGGGAGGGCCCGTCACCGGGGAGCTGTTTTTT	CASSQDLAGGPVTGELFF
-	TRBJ2-5	-	15	TRBV9	TGTGCCAGCAGCGAGGGCTCAGGGGGGCGAGAGACCCAGTACTTC	CASSEGSGGRETQYF
-	TRBJ2-5	once	14	TRBV29-1	TGCAGCGTTGAAGAAGGCAGCGGCCAAGAGACCCAGTACTTC	CSVEEGSGQETQYF
-	TRBJ2-1	few	12	TRBV7-2	TGTGCCAGCAGCGTCGAAAGGGGTGAGCAGTTCTTC	CASSVERGEQFF
TRBD2	TRBJ2-1	-	17	TRBV19	TGTGCCAGTAGTATCAGCAGCGGGAGGGCCGTGATGGGTGAGCAGTTCTTC	CASSISSGRAVMGEQFF
TRBD2	TRBJ2-1	-	15	TRBV7-2	TGTGCCAGCAGCCCATGGGCGGGAGATGGTAATGAGCAGTTCTTC	CASSPWAGDGNEQFF
-	TRBJ1-4	-	15	TRBV7-9	TGTGCCAGCAGCTCCGGCCAGGGGCGCAATGAAAAACTGTTTTTT	CASSSGQGRNEKLFF
TRBD2	TRBJ2-7	-	18	TRBV4-1	TGCGCCAGCAGCCGGGGGAGTAGCGGGAATATGGCGTCCTACGAGCAGTACTTC	CASSRGSSGNMASYEQYF
-	TRBJ2-6	-	16	TRBV6-6	TGTGCCAGCAGCCAATTTCAGAGCTCTGGGGCCAACGTCCTGACTTTC	CASSQFQSSGANVLTF
-	TRBJ2-5	-	14	TRBV5-1	TGCGCCAGCAGCGTCCGGGACAACCAAGAGACCCAGTACTTC	CASSVRDNQETQYF
TRBD1	TRBJ2-1	-	16	TRBV7-9	TGTGCCAGCAGCACGTTCAGGGGACAGGGTTCCCATGAGCAGTTCTTC	CASSTFRGQGSHEQFF
-	TRBJ2-2	-	16	TRBV6-5	TGTGCCAGCAGTTACCGGGCAGGACGGGACACCGGGGAGCTGTTTTTT	CASSYRAGRDTGELFF
TRBD2	TRBJ2-5	-	15	TRBV28	TGTGCCAGCAGCCCTCCGACTAGCGCCCAAGAGACCCAGTACTTC	CASSPPTSAQETQYF
-	TRBJ2-4	-	14	TRBV28	TGTGCCAGCAGTGCCAGGTTAGCCAAAAACATTCAGTACTTC	CASSARLAKNIQYF
TRBD2	TRBJ2-7	-	16	TRBV18	TGTGCCAGCTCACCACGAGCGGGAGACCCCTCCTACGAGCAGTACTTC	CASSPRAGDPSYEQYF
TRBD1	TRBJ1-1	-	14	TRBV6-1	TGTGCCGGGGACAGATACGCTGGTGACACTGAAGCTTTCTTT	CAGDRYAGDTEAFF
-	TRBJ2-7	-	12	TRBV6-4	TGTGCCCCAAGGCTAGAACTCTACGAGCAGTACTTC	CAPRLELYEQYF
-	TRBJ2-4	-	15	TRBV19	TGTGCCAGTAGTCTTCCGGGGAACCCCAAAAACATTCAGTACTTC	CASSLPGNPKNIQYF
TRBD2	TRBJ2-7	-	15	TRBV4-1	TGCGCCAGCAGTGATCCGTGGGGAGGGAAGGACGAGCAGTACTTC	CASSDPWGGKDEQYF
-	TRBJ2-7	-	13	TRBV7-9	TGTGCCAGCACCGTTAGGGGGGACTACGAGCAGTACTTC	CASTVRGDYEQYF
-	TRBJ1-1	-	14	TRBV29-1	TGCAGCGTTGTCTCACTTGGGGTTAACACTGAAGCTTTCTTT	CSVVSLGVNTEAFF
-	TRBJ1-1	-	15	TRBV7-2	TGTGCCAGCAGCTTAGTGTTAGGGAAGGACACTGAAGCTTTCTTT	CASSLVLGKDTEAFF
-	TRBJ2-1	once	18	TRBV27	TGTGCCAGCAGTTTATCTTCTGGAGAGGCCATAGTGGTAAATGAGCAGTTCTTC	CASSLSSGEAIVVNEQFF
TRBD1	TRBJ1-2	once	15	TRBV5-4	TGTGCCAGCAGCTCCAGGGACAGGACTAACTATGGCTACACCTTC	CASSSRDRTNYGYTF
-	TRBJ2-7	-	13	TRBV30	TGTGCCTGGAGTGTACCAGGATTCTACGAGCAGTACTTC	CAWSVPGFYEQYF
-	TRBJ2-7	-	17	TRBV28	TGTGCCAGCAGTTTAAAGCTGGACAGCTTCTACTCCTACGAGCAGTACTTC	CASSLKLDSFYSYEQYF
-	TRBJ2-1	-	13	TRBV7-3	TGTGCCAGCAGCCGGACGAGTTACAATGAGCAGTTCTTC	CASSRTSYNEQFF
-	TRBJ2-7	-	12	TRBV29-1	TGCAGCGTTGCGGGGCCATTCCGAGAGCAGTACTTC	CSVAGPFREQYF
-	TRBJ2-7	-	15	TRBV4-1	TGCGCCAGCAGCACCGGGCTAGCCTCTAGTTACGAGCAGTACTTC	CASSTGLASSYEQYF
-	TRBJ2-7	-	16	TRBV5-8	TGTGCCAGCAGCTTGGTGGGGAGTCCCAGCTCCTACGAGCAGTACTTC	CASSLVGSPSSYEQYF
-	TRBJ2-7	-	12	TRBV7-6	TGTGCCAGCAGGTCCCCCGGGTCCGTATTTTACTTC	CASRSPGSVFYF
-	TRBJ2-1	-	14	TRBV11-2	TGTGCCAGCAGCTTAAGAAGCGGGCTCAATGAGCAGTTCTTC	CASSLRSGLNEQFF
-	TRBJ2-7	-	13	TRBV10-1	TGCGCCAGCAGTGAGTCAGGTTTCTACGAGCAGTACTTC	CASSESGFYEQYF
-	TRBJ1-3	-	13	TRBV18	TGTGCCAGCTCCCCCCGCTCTGGAAACACCATATATTTT	CASSPRSGNTIYF
TRBD1	TRBJ2-5	-	13	TRBV19	TGTGCCACCAGGGGACAGGGTCAAGAGACCCAGTACTTC	CATRGQGQETQYF
-	TRBJ1-4	-	15	TRBV4-3	TGCGCCAGCAGCCAAGACCGGACTACTAATGAAAAACTGTTTTTT	CASSQDRTTNEKLFF
-	TRBJ1-4	-	13	TRBV7-6	TGTGCCAGCAGCTTGTTACAGGGCGAAAAACTGTTTTTT	CASSLLQGEKLFF
TRBD2	TRBJ2-7	-	16	TRBV27	TGTGCCAGCAGTTTAACACCGGGACTAGTATCCTACGAGCAGTACTTC	CASSLTPGLVSYEQYF
-	TRBJ1-1	-	16	TRBV19	TGTGCCAGTAGCACTACCATGACAGCTCGCGGCACTGAAGCTTTCTTT	CASSTTMTARGTEAFF
-	TRBJ2-7	once	15	TRBV27	TGTGCCAGCAGTTCACTCCGACACGTTTCTTACGAGCAGTACTTC	CASSSLRHVSYEQYF